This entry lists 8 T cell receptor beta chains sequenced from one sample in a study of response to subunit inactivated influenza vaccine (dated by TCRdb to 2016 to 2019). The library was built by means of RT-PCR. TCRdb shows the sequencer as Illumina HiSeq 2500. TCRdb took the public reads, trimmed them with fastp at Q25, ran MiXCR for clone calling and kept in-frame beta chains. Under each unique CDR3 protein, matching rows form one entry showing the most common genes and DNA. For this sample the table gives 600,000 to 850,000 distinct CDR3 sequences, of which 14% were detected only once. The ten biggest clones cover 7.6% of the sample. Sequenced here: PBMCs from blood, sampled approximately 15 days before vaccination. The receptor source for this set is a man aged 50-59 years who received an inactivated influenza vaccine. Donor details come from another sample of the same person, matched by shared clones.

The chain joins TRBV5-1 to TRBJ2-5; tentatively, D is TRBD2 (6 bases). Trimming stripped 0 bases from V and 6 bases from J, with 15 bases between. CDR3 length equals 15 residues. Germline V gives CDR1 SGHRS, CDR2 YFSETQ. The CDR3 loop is CASSLGSGGTKTQYF. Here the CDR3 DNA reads TGCGCCAGCAGCTTGGGATCTGGGGGGACCAAGACCCAGTACTTC.

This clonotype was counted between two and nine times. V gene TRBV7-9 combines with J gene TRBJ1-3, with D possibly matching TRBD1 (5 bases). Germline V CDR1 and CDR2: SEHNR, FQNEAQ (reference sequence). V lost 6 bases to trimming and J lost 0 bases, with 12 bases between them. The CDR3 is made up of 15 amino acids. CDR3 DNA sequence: TGTGCCAGCAGACAAACAGGTGACTCTGGAAACACCATATATTTT. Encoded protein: CASRQTGDSGNTIYF.

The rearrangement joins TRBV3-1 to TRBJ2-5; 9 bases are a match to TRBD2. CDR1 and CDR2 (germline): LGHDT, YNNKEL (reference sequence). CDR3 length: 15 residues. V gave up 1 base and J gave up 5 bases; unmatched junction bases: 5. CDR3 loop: CASSQVLAGVETQYF. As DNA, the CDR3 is TGTGCCAGCAGCCAAGTTTTAGCGGGAGTGGAGACCCAGTACTTC.

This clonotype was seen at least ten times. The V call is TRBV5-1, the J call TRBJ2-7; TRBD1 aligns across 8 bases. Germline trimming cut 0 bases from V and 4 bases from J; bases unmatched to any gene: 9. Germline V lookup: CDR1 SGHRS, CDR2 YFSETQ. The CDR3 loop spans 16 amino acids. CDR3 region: CASSLGTGPRIYEQYF. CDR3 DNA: TGCGCCAGCAGCTTGGGGACAGGGCCGAGGATATACGAGCAGTACTTC. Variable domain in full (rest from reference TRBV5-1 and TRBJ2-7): KAGVTQTPRYLIKTRGQQVTLSCSPISGHRSVSWYQQTPGQGLQFLFEYFSETQRNKGNFPGRFSGRQFSNSRSEMNVSTLELGDSALYLCASSLGTGPRIYEQYFGPGTRLTVT.

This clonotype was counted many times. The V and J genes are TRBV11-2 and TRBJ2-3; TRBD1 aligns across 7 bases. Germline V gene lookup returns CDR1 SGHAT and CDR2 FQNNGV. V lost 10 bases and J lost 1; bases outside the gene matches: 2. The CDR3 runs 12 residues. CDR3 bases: TGTGCCACCGGACAGGGCACAGATACGCAGTATTTT. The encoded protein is CATGQGTDTQYF.

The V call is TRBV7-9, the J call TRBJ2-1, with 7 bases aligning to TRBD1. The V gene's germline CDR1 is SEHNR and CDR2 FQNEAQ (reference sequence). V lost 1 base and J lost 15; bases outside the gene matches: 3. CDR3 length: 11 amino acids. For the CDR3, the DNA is TGTGCCAGCAGCTTAGGACAGGGATGGTTCTTC. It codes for CASSLGQGWFF. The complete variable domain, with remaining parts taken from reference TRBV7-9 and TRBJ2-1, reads DTGVSQNPRHKITKRGQNVTFRCDPISEHNRLYWYRQTLGQGPEFLTYFQNEAQLEKSRLLSDRFSAERPKGSFSTLEIQRTEQGDSAMYLCASSLGQGWFFGPGTRLTVL.

In nucleotides, the CDR3 is TGTGCCACCAGTGATTCTACAGGGCGAGGGGGGGATACGCAGTATTTT. As protein: CATSDSTGRGGDTQYF. This chain connects TRBV24-1 to TRBJ2-3; D tentatively fits TRBD1 or TRBD2 (6 bases each). The germline gives CDR1 KGHDR, CDR2 SFDVKD. V was shortened by 2 bases and J by 6 bases, with 17 bases between the two germline ends. CDR3 length: 16 residues.

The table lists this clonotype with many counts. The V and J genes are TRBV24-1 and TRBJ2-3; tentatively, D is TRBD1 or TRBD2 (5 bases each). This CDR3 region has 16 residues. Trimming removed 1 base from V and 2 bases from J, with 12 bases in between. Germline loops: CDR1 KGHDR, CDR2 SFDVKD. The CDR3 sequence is CATSDLDGADTDTQYF. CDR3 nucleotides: TGTGCCACCAGTGATTTAGACGGGGCCGACACAGATACGCAGTATTTT.